These 18 T cell receptor beta chains originate from one sample sequenced in a study of cytomegalovirus exposure and HLA in healthy donors. Researchers ran the PCR with 60 Vbeta and 13 Jbeta primers. Clones were sequenced by immunoSEQ multiplex PCR, and TCRdb holds only the in-frame ones, with some missing. The sample shows about 130,000 clones, 70% to 75% of them seen only once. Sample: PBMCs. These receptors originate from a male donor in good health and CMV-seronegative.

The J gene is TRBJ2-7, the V gene TRBV28; possible D gene TRBD1, 6 bases. Germline V gene lookup returns CDR1 MDHEN and CDR2 SYDVKM. CDR3 length equals 17 residues. V dropped 5 bases and J dropped 3 bases, with 23 bases sitting between them. The CDR3 region is CASSPRGLGATLYEQYF. In nucleotides, the CDR3 is TGTGCCAGCAGTCCCCGCGGGCTGGGGGCCACGCTCTACGAGCAGTACTTC.

For the CDR3, the DNA is TGTGCCAGCAGCCCACAGGGTCGGGCCGGGGAGCTGTTTTTT. Protein product: CASSPQGRAGELFF. This chain uses TRBV7-9 with TRBJ2-2; perhaps TRBD1 as D (6 bases). This CDR3 contains 14 residues. Germline CDR1 reads SEHNR; CDR2 reads FQNEAQ (reference sequence). V lost 5 bases and J lost 6, with 13 bases in between.

This clone was observed a single time. This rearrangement joins TRBV14 to TRBJ2-1; the match to TRBD1 covers 7 bases. Per germline, CDR1 SGHDN and CDR2 FVKESK. V trimming: 6 bases; J trimming: 2 bases; junction bases outside the gene matches: 10. This CDR3 region has 16 residues. DNA of the CDR3: TGTGCCAGCAGTCGCAGACAGGGAGTAGCCTACAATGAGCAGTTCTTC. Protein: CASSRRQGVAYNEQFF.

The chain is built from TRBV7-8 and TRBJ1-4; possible D gene TRBD1, 6 bases. With 7 bases removed from V and 5 bases from J, the gap between germline ends came to 20 bases. Germline V gene data show CDR1 as SGHVS and CDR2 as FQNEAQ. The CDR3 is 16 residues long. CDR3 coding DNA: TGTGCCAGCACCGTGCTTAGGGGACAAAAAAATGAAAAACTGTTTTTT. This encodes CASTVLRGQKNEKLFF. The whole variable domain, remainder taken from reference TRBV7-8 and TRBJ1-4, is GAGVSQSPRYKVAKRGQDVALRCDPISGHVSLFWYQQALGQGPEFLTYFQNEAQLDKSGLPSDRFFAERPEGSVSTLKIQRTQQEDSAVYLCASTVLRGQKNEKLFFGSGTQLSVL.

CDR3 nucleotide sequence: TGTGCCATCAAGGGACTAGCGGGAGAGCAGTACTTC. Translating it yields CAIKGLAGEQYF. The chain couples TRBV10-3 to TRBJ2-7, with 13 bases aligning to TRBD2. V shed 7 bases and J 7 bases; nucleotides not matched to a gene: 1. Germline V gives CDR1 ENHRY, CDR2 SYGVKD. This CDR3 spans 12 amino acids.

J is TRBJ1-1 and V is TRBV6-1, with 9 nucleotides matching TRBD1. After removal of 3 bases from V and 5 bases from J, the junction contained 7 bases not matched to a gene. The CDR3 covers 15 residues. Germline V gene data show CDR1 as MNHNS and CDR2 as SASEGT. CDR3 residues: CASSESRTGVTEAFF. The DNA for the CDR3 is TGTGCCAGCAGTGAGAGTAGGACAGGGGTTACTGAAGCTTTCTTT.

V is TRBV30 and J is TRBJ2-5; tentatively, D is TRBD2 (6 bases). CDR3 length: 15 residues. Trimming took off 2 bases at V and 3 bases at J, with 16 bases between the two ends. Per germline, CDR1 GTSNPN and CDR2 SVGIG (reference sequence). CDR3 in DNA: TGTGCCTGGAGTCTCCAGAGGGCGGGAAAAGAGACCCAGTACTTC. It specifies CAWSLQRAGKETQYF.

This chain connects TRBV19 to TRBJ1-4, with D possibly being TRBD1 (6 bases). CDR1 is LNHDA and CDR2 is SQIVND in the germline V gene (reference sequence). The CDR3 loop spans 14 amino acids. V dropped 5 bases and J dropped 4 bases, with 11 bases sitting between them. The CDR3, as DNA: TGTGCCAGTAGTTTGCGGACAGTTAATGAAAAACTGTTTTTT. Protein: CASSLRTVNEKLFF.

V usage is TRBV28 and J usage is TRBJ1-6, with D hard to call. The CDR3 consists of 15 residues. CDR1 is MDHEN, CDR2 SYDVKM, per germline. Trimming pared 2 bases from V and 6 bases from J, leaving 11 bases between. CDR3 coding DNA: TGTGCCAGCAGTTTACGAGCGGCTACTAATTCACCCCTCCACTTT. This translates into CASSLRAATNSPLHF.

The chain has TRBV7-3 and TRBJ2-1; tentative D call: TRBD2 (6 bases). Trimming cost V 1 base and J 8 bases, with 15 bases left between them. Germline assignment: CDR1 SGHTA and CDR2 FQGTGA. The CDR3 totals 15 residues. DNA of the CDR3: TGTGCCAGCAGCTTAAACCGGGGGTACCGGGATGAGCAGTTCTTC. It translates to CASSLNRGYRDEQFF. Full variable domain (missing parts from reference TRBV7-3 and TRBJ2-1): GAGVSQTPSNKVTEKGKYVELRCDPISGHTALYWYRQSLGQGPEFLIYFQGTGAADDSGLPNDRFFAVRPEGSVSTLKIQRTERGDSAVYLCASSLNRGYRDEQFFGPGTRLTVL.

This chain uses TRBV2 with TRBJ2-1; possibly TRBD2 for D (6 bases). Trimming removed 4 bases at V and 4 bases at J, with 8 bases between. The CDR3 runs to 13 residues. In germline, CDR1 is SNHLY, CDR2 FYNNEI. CDR3 residues: CASSASGYNEQFF. CDR3 bases: TGTGCCAGCAGTGCCAGCGGGTACAATGAGCAGTTCTTC.

This clone was observed a single time. The V call is TRBV5-4, the J call TRBJ2-1, with TRBD2 as a possible D gene (7 bases). V lost 0 bases and J lost 5, with 15 bases in between. The CDR3 is made up of 16 amino acids. Germline V gene lookup returns CDR1 SGHNT and CDR2 YYREEE (reference sequence). The CDR3 DNA reads as TGTGCCAGCAGCTTGGCAGCGGGACAACGAAACAATGAGCAGTTCTTC. Its protein product is CASSLAAGQRNNEQFF.

The rearrangement links TRBV5-1 to TRBJ2-1; no clear D. The germline gives CDR1 SGHRS, CDR2 YFSETQ. V was clipped by 5 bases and J by 6 bases, with 12 bases between them. CDR3 length: 13 amino acids. The CDR3 loop is CASREPSFNEQFF. In DNA form, the CDR3 reads TGCGCCAGCAGAGAGCCGTCGTTCAATGAGCAGTTCTTC.

This chain joins TRBV28 and TRBJ2-3; unclear D gene. Trimming left V 5 bases short and J 5 bases short, with 8 bases between. The CDR3 extends over 12 amino acids. The germline V gene encodes CDR1 MDHEN and CDR2 SYDVKM. CDR3 nucleotide sequence: TGTGCCAGCAGTCCCCCTATAGATACGCAGTATTTT. Its protein is CASSPPIDTQYF.

This clone occurred a few times. The J gene is TRBJ1-5, the V gene TRBV27; 7 positions match TRBD1. This CDR3 spans 15 amino acids. Per germline, CDR1 MNHEY and CDR2 SMNVEV (reference sequence). V lost 7 bases, J lost 3 bases, and 9 bases stayed unmatched. The CDR3 spells CASKAGQRNNQPQHF. The CDR3, as DNA: TGTGCCAGCAAGGCGGGACAGCGAAACAATCAGCCCCAGCATTTT.

V usage is TRBV9 and J usage is TRBJ2-2; TRBD1 matches at 7 bases. CDR3 size: 16 residues. The ends lost 2 bases at V and 4 bases at J; junction bases unmatched: 8. Germline V gene sequence: CDR1 SGDLS, CDR2 YYNGEE. CDR3 residues: CASSVAMTGPTGELFF. In nucleotides, the CDR3 is TGTGCCAGCAGCGTGGCCATGACAGGGCCCACCGGGGAGCTGTTTTTT.

The rearrangement joins TRBV27 to TRBJ2-6, with D tentatively TRBD1 (5 bases). Germline V gene sequence: CDR1 MNHEY, CDR2 SMNVEV (reference sequence). V lost 5 bases and J 1 base, leaving 18 bases between the germline ends. This CDR3 has 18 residues. CDR3 amino acids: CASSLKPIRESGANVLTF. CDR3 in DNA: TGTGCCAGCAGTCTGAAGCCCATCAGGGAATCTGGGGCCAACGTCCTGACTTTC.

V usage is TRBV28 and J usage is TRBJ1-6; D not certain. V was trimmed by 4 bases and J by 8 bases, leaving 15 bases between them. The CDR3 is made up of 15 amino acids. The V gene's germline CDR1 is MDHEN and CDR2 SYDVKM. The CDR3 DNA reads TGTGCCAGCAGTTCCGCGACGGGTAATTATTCACCCCTCCACTTT. It is translated as CASSSATGNYSPLHF.